This T cell receptor (beta chain) was retrieved from a study of PD-L1 blockade in urothelial cancer. Looking at the study overall: The authors examined blood 3 weeks (second dose) and 6 weeks after treatment start. Points from the study as a whole: When pretreatment blood TCR clonality was below the median, it predicted better survival.

About this clone itself: Its antigen is currently unknown.

Patient disease was locally advanced or metastatic urothelial carcinoma. Added to each PCR by spiking were synthetic TCR analog templates. Profiling relied on immunoSEQ multiplex PCR, and the TCRdb table lists in-frame clones only, not all of them. The sample lists 45,000 or so clones; almost 85% were seen once. The sample consisted of PBMCs, taken around atezolizumab (anti-PD-L1) treatment. The receptor was derived from a man between 70 and 80 years old with urothelial cancer.

The CDR3 region has the DNA TGTGCCAGCAGAGGGGAACACGGGGAGCTGTTTTTT. It codes for CASRGEHGELFF. The chain joins TRBV6-1 to TRBJ2-2, with TRBD1 as a possible D gene (5 bases). The length of the CDR3 is 12 residues. The germline V gene has CDR1 MNHNS and CDR2 SASEGT. Trimming took 6 bases from V and 7 from J, leaving 9 bases between them.